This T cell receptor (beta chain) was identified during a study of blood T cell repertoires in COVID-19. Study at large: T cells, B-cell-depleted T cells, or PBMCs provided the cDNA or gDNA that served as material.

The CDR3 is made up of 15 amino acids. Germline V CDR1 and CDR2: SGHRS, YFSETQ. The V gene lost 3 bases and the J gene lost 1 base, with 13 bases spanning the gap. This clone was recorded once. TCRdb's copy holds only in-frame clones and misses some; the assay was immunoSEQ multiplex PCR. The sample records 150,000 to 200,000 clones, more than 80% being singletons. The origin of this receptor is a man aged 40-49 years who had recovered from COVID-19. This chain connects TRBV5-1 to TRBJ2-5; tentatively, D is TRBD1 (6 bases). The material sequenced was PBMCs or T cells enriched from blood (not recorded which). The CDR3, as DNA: TGCGCCAGCAGCTCCAAAACAGGGACCCAAGAGACCCAGTACTTC. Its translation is CASSSKTGTQETQYF.